Described below is a single T cell receptor beta chain sequence and its context. Its antigen is not identified. The data are from a study of PD-1 blockade in classical Hodgkin lymphoma. The table came from immunoSEQ multiplex PCR; TCRdb's copy has only in-frame clones and leaves some out. The repertoire holds roughly 40,000 clones, with 71% as singletons. Each patient's relapse followed autologous stem cell transplantation, and brentuximab vedotin exposure varied. Study-level results: Any patient who commenced nivolumab under 1 year after ASCT was excluded. The origin of the repertoire differences remains undefined, with disease activity or prior therapy as possible causes. Reported findings placed baseline TCR diversity lower in newly diagnosed patients (compared with healthy donors).

CDR1 and CDR2 from the germline V gene are SEHNR and FQNEAQ (reference sequence). This CDR3 comprises 16 residues. The junction had 15 bases not matched to a gene; V was cut back by 8 bases and J by 6 bases. This sequence was found in a human donor with classical Hodgkin lymphoma. The chain couples TRBV7-9 to TRBJ2-2, with TRBD2 matching over 7 bases. The starting material was peripheral blood mononuclear cells (PBMCs), obtained at baseline. The CDR3 nucleotides read TGTGCCAGCTCTCCAGTTCCGGGACTATCCGCCGGGGAGCTGTTTTTT. The encoded protein is CASSPVPGLSAGELFF.